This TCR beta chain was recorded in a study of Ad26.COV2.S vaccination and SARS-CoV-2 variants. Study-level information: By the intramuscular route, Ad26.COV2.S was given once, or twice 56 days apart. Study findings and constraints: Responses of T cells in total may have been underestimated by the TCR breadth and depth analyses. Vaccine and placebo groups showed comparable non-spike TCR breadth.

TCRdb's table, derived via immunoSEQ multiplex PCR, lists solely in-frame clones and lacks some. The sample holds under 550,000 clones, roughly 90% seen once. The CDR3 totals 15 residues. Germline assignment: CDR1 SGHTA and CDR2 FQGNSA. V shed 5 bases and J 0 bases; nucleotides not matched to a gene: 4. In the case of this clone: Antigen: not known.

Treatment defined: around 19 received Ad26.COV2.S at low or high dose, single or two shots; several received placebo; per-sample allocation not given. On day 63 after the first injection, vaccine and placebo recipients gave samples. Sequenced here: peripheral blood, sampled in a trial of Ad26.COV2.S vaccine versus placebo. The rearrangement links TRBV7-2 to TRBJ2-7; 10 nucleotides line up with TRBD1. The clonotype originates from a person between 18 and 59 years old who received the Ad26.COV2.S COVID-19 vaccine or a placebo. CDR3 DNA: TGTGCCAGCAGCACCGGACAGGGGGTCTCCTACGAGCAGTACTTC. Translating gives CASSTGQGVSYEQYF.